These 14 T cell receptor beta chains originate from one sample sequenced in a study of response to subunit inactivated influenza vaccine. TCRdb used MiXCR to reprocess the RT-PCR reads, holding one entry per CDR3 protein. Of roughly 620,000 distinct CDR3 sequences detected, about 11% appear once; the ten largest clones hold roughly 9.6%. This same sample was also part of a study on T cells expressing NK-cell markers. That work adds: Libraries used 5'RACE template switching adding universal primer site and UMIs.

The input for sequencing was PBMCs from blood, taken on the day of vaccination. These receptor sequences come from a middle-aged man who received an inactivated influenza vaccine.

This clonotype was picked up a small number of times. CDR3 protein: CASSYWPGGTEAFF. For the CDR3, the DNA is TGTGCCAGCAGTTACTGGCCAGGCGGCACTGAAGCTTTCTTT. This sequence joins TRBV6-2 or TRBV6-3 and TRBJ1-1, with D unclear. V was trimmed by 1 base and J by 4 bases, leaving 10 bases between them. The germline gives CDR1 MNHEY, CDR2 SVGEGT. This CDR3 spans 14 amino acids.

This clonotype came up a few times. The CDR3 DNA reads as TGTGCCAGCAGCGTAGCAGGGGCCGCGGAGACCCAGTACTTC. It specifies CASSVAGAAETQYF. The chain carries TRBV9 and TRBJ2-5; a weak D match, TRBD1 (6 bases). The germline CDR1 and CDR2 sequences are SGDLS and YYNGEE. This CDR3 contains 14 residues. With 0 bases removed from V and 5 bases from J, the gap between germline ends came to 11 bases.

There are a few counts of this clonotype. The CDR3 DNA reads TGTGCCAGCAGTACGTGGGGGCAAGAGCAGTACTTC. Translation gives CASSTWGQEQYF. The chain has TRBV12-3 or TRBV12-4 and TRBJ2-7, with D tentatively TRBD1 (6 bases). Trimming removed 5 bases at V and 7 bases at J, with 12 bases between. The CDR3 sequence is 12 residues long.

This clonotype came up a few times. A junction boundary mismatches the germline segment, possibly from a read error. The chain has TRBV4-2 and TRBJ2-1; TRBD2 matches 9 bases. CDR3 length: 17 amino acids. Germline lookup yields CDR1 LGHNA and CDR2 YNFKEQ. The CDR3 nucleotides are TGTGCCAGCAGCCGGACGATTAGCGGGAGCTCCTACAATGAGCAGTTTTTC. This sequence encodes CASSRTISGSSYNEQFF.

The chain recombines TRBV13 with TRBJ2-3; either TRBD1 or TRBD2 may supply D (6 bases each). Germline CDR1 reads PRHDT; CDR2 reads FYEKMQ (reference sequence). The CDR3 spans 22 residues. Trimming left V 5 bases short and J 4 bases short, with 37 bases between. The CDR3 region is CASSLSSISGRRGFEKADTQYF. Here the CDR3 DNA reads TGTGCCAGCAGCCTAAGCTCCATCTCAGGTCGGAGGGGGTTCGAGAAAGCAGATACGCAGTATTTT.

V is TRBV6-1 and J is TRBJ1-6; D possibly corresponds to TRBD1 (6 bases). The CDR3 covers 15 residues. The germline V gene has CDR1 MNHNS and CDR2 SASEGT. V lost 3 bases to trimming and J lost 7 bases, with 13 bases between them. The chain's CDR3 is CASSERGGKNSPLHF. CDR3 nucleotide sequence: TGTGCCAGCAGTGAGAGGGGGGGCAAGAATTCACCCCTCCACTTT.

This chain uses TRBV7-2 with TRBJ1-6; no definite D call. The germline V gene encodes CDR1 SGHTA and CDR2 FQGNSA. The CDR3 loop spans 13 amino acids. The V and J ends lost 6 bases and 8 bases respectively, with 11 bases between them. CDR3 protein: CASSADAYSPLHF. In DNA form, the CDR3 reads TGTGCCAGCAGTGCGGACGCGTATTCACCCCTCCACTTT.

This clonotype was observed a few times. The CDR3 is CASSRLSYEQFF. CDR3 nucleotides: TGTGCCAGCAGCCGGTTGAGTTATGAGCAGTTCTTC. V and J are TRBV7-9 and TRBJ2-1; D gene uncertain. The CDR3 contains 12 residues. Trimming took off 5 bases at V and 8 bases at J, with 10 bases between the two ends. Looked up from germline, CDR1 is SEHNR and CDR2 is FQNEAQ (reference sequence).

The chain links TRBV11-3 to TRBJ2-3, with D uncertain. Germline V gene sequence: CDR1 SGHNT, CDR2 YENEEA. This CDR3 has 12 residues. V was clipped by 5 bases and J by 5 bases, with 8 bases between them. Written as DNA, the CDR3 is TGTGCCAGCAGCATGCCGGGAGATACGCAGTATTTT. The encoded protein is CASSMPGDTQYF.

This clonotype has more than one count but fewer than ten. The chain links TRBV6-1 to TRBJ2-3; 9 bases are a match to TRBD1. This CDR3 is built from 16 residues. CDR1 is MNHNS and CDR2 is SASEGT in the germline V gene. V dropped 6 bases and J dropped 3; count of bases not matched to a gene: 10. This CDR3 is CASSRGQGSWTDTQYF. CDR3 nucleotide sequence: TGTGCCAGCAGCCGGGGACAGGGCAGTTGGACAGATACGCAGTATTTT.

This chain joins TRBV19 and TRBJ2-2; 7 bases are a match to TRBD1. The CDR3 covers 14 residues. The germline V gene encodes CDR1 LNHDA and CDR2 SQIVND (reference sequence). Trimming removed 9 bases from V and 3 bases from J; junction bases left unmatched: 7. This CDR3 reads CASGQDGYTGELFF. CDR3 bases: TGTGCCAGCGGACAGGATGGCTACACCGGGGAGCTGTTTTTT. The full variable domain, with the rest looked up from reference TRBV19 and TRBJ2-2, is DGGITQSPKYLFRKEGQNVTLSCEQNLNHDAMYWYRQDPGQGLRLIYYSQIVNDFQKGDIAEGYSVSREKKESFPLTVTSAQKNPTAFYLCASGQDGYTGELFFGEGSRLTVL.

This clonotype was counted at least ten times. The chain joins TRBV5-1 to TRBJ2-7, with D maybe TRBD1 (5 bases). In germline, CDR1 is SGHRS, CDR2 YFSETQ. This CDR3 region has 14 residues. The germline V and J ends were trimmed by 0 bases and 3 bases, with 10 bases remaining between them. The chain's CDR3 is CASSLGTTDYEQYF. The CDR3 DNA sequence: TGCGCCAGCAGCTTGGGGACAACGGACTACGAGCAGTACTTC.

This clonotype has more than one count but fewer than ten. The rearrangement uses TRBV5-1 and TRBJ2-4; possibly TRBD2 for D (5 bases). Trimming shortened V by 2 bases and J by 6 bases, and 12 bases separated the two germline ends. Germline V gene data show CDR1 as SGHRS and CDR2 as YFSETQ. CDR3 size: 14 residues. The CDR3 here is CASSLTPEGNIQYF. The CDR3 DNA follows: TGCGCCAGCAGCTTAACCCCCGAGGGAAACATTCAGTACTTC.

This clonotype was counted ten times or more. The chain couples TRBV2 to TRBJ2-3, with D possibly matching TRBD2 (5 bases). There are 12 residues in the CDR3. Germline loops: CDR1 SNHLY, CDR2 FYNNEI. The germline V and J ends were trimmed by 5 bases and 2 bases, with 5 bases remaining between them. In DNA form, the CDR3 reads TGTGCCAGCAGTCGGGACACAGATACGCAGTATTTT. Translation: CASSRDTDTQYF.